This T cell receptor beta chain came from a study of blood T cell repertoires in COVID-19. Background on the study: The origin of the acute and convalescent COVID-19 samples was the United States, Italy and Spain. PBMCs, B-cell-depleted T cells, or T cells provided the cDNA or gDNA that made up the material.

In the authors' workflow: By means of reference gene primer amplification, nucleated cell counts were estimated. The table came from immunoSEQ multiplex PCR; TCRdb's copy has only in-frame clones and leaves some out. V and J calls plus clone size are reproduced from that table; the DNA served to infer D and trimming. The sample contains a few hundred thousand clones, around 86% of which appear only once. Trimming cost V 0 bases and J 5 bases; bases outside gene matches: 6. CDR3 size: 15 residues. CDR1 LGHDT and CDR2 YNNKEL come from the germline V gene (reference sequence). V usage is TRBV3-1 (or the pseudogene TRBV3-2) and J usage is TRBJ2-7, with TRBD2 matching over 8 bases. Sequenced material: PBMCs or T cells enriched from blood (not recorded which). This TCR was sampled from a woman between 50 and 59 years old who had recovered from COVID-19. CDR3 protein: CASSQEYREGNEQYF. CDR3 nucleotide sequence: TGTGCCAGCAGCCAAGAATACCGGGAGGGGAACGAGCAGTACTTC.